This T cell receptor beta chain derives from a study of cytomegalovirus exposure and HLA in healthy donors. Study at large: A later analysis reported the approximately 120 validation repertoires used the same platform as the approximately 650 first-cohort repertoires.

Generated by immunoSEQ multiplex PCR, the TCRdb table keeps only in-frame clones and is missing some. The sample records more than 55,000 clones, roughly 96% being singletons. Turning to this clone: The antigen is undetermined.

CDR1 and CDR2 (germline): MNHEY, SMNVEV (reference sequence). The CDR3 consists of 11 residues. V lost 5 bases and J lost 7, with 6 bases in between. Findings and limits, study-wide: Specific recognition of CMV antigens was confirmed in vitro for a few chains (all CMV-associated). Listed as cytomegalovirus-associated were 150 or so TCR beta chains.

The donors were in the approximately 120-subject validation cohort, distinct from the approximately 730-subject first cohort. The sequenced sample was PBMCs. The chain has TRBV27 and TRBJ2-1, with D tentatively TRBD2 (5 bases). The source is a man younger than 35 in good health and CMV-seronegative. The CDR3 protein is CASSEGNEQFF. DNA of the CDR3: TGTGCCAGCAGTGAGGGTAATGAGCAGTTCTTC.